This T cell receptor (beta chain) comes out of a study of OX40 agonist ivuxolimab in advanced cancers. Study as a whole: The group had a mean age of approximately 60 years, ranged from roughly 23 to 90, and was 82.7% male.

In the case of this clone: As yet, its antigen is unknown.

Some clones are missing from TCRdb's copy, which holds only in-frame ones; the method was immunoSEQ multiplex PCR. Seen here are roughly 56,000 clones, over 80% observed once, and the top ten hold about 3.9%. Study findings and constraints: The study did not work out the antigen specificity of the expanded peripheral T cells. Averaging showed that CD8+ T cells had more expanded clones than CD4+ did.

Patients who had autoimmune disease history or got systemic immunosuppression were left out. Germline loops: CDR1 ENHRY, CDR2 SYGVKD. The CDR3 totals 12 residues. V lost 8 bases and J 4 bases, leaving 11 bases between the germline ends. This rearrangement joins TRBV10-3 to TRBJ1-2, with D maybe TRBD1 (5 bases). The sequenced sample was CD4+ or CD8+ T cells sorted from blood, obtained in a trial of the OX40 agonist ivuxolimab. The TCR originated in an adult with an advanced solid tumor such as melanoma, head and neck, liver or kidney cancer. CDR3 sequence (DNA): TGTGCCATCTCAGGGAACCCCTATGGCTACACCTTC. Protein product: CAISGNPYGYTF.